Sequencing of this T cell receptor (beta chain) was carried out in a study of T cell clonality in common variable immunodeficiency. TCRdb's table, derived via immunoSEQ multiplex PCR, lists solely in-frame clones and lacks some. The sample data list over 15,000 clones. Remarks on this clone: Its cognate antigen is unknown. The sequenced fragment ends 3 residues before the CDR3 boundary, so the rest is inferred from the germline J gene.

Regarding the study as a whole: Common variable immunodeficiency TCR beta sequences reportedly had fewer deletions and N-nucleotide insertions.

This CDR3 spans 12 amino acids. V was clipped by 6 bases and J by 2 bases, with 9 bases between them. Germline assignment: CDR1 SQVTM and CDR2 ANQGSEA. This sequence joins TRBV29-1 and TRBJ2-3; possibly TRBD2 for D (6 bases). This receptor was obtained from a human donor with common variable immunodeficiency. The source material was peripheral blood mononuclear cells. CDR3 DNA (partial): TGCAGCGTGGACTATAACACAGATACG. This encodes CSVDYNTDT. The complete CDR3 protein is CSVDYNTDTQYF.